The clone carrying this TCR beta chain was counted only a few times. TCRdb re-called the 5' RACE reads with MiXCR, one entry per CDR3 protein. The table includes about 530,000 distinct CDR3 sequences, around 20% detected once. The CDR3 is 16 residues long. V dropped 0 bases and J dropped 5 bases, with 16 bases sitting between them. Germline values: CDR1 LGHNA, CDR2 YNFKEQ. This record comes from a study of identical twins. This sample also belongs to another study, concerning yellow fever vaccine responses in identical twins. In that study: Twins' vaccine T cell response reportedly seemed partly convergent, partly personalized.

The chain is built from TRBV4-2 and TRBJ1-1, with D possibly TRBD1 on 5 matching bases. This receptor was identified in a woman between 18 and 29 years old in good health. Sequenced input: CD4+ T cells sorted from blood. In DNA form, the CDR3 reads TGTGCCAGCAGCCAAGATCGAACTGGGGGTTCTACTGAAGCTTTCTTT. The encoded protein is CASSQDRTGGSTEAFF.